Following are 32 T cell receptor beta chains from one sample sequenced in a study of cytomegalovirus exposure and HLA in healthy donors. The PCR employed 60 Vbeta primers together with 13 Jbeta primers. Produced via immunoSEQ multiplex PCR; TCRdb's table is partial and in-frame only. The sample holds over 100,000 clones, 60% to 85% seen once. The sequenced sample consisted of PBMCs. The receptors come from a female donor in good health and CMV-seronegative.

V usage is TRBV2 and J usage is TRBJ2-2; weak D call: TRBD1 (5 bases). This CDR3 spans 12 amino acids. Trimming pared 8 bases from V and 8 bases from J, leaving 12 bases between. Germline loops: CDR1 SNHLY, CDR2 FYNNEI. The chain's CDR3 is CASQGRAGELFF. CDR3 coding DNA: TGTGCCAGCCAGGGCAGGGCTGGGGAGCTGTTTTTT. Complete variable domain (other parts from reference TRBV2 and TRBJ2-2): EPEVTQTPSHQVTQMGQEVILRCVPISNHLYFYWYRQILGQKVEFLVSFYNNEISEKSEIFDDQFSVERPDGSNFTLKIRSTKLEDSAMYFCASQGRAGELFFGEGSRLTVL.

The rearrangement uses TRBV4-1 and TRBJ1-5; no reliable D call. The germline gives CDR1 MGHRA, CDR2 YSYEKL. This CDR3 contains 16 residues. V lost 1 base to trimming and J lost 3 bases, with 13 bases between them. This CDR3 is CASSQVSDGLNQPQHF. The CDR3 nucleotides read TGCGCCAGCAGCCAAGTATCTGATGGCCTCAATCAGCCCCAGCATTTT.

This chain uses TRBV11-2 with TRBJ1-3; no clear D. V gave up 1 base and J gave up 1 base, with 8 bases separating them. Germline V gene lookup returns CDR1 SGHAT and CDR2 FQNNGV. This CDR3 comprises 15 residues. For the CDR3, the DNA is TGTGCCAGCAGCTTAGTCGTCGGGTCTGGAAACACCATATATTTT. It translates to CASSLVVGSGNTIYF.

The CDR3: CASSPRSTVGTEAFF. CDR3 sequence (DNA): TGTGCCAGCAGCCCCAGGTCCACAGTGGGCACTGAAGCTTTCTTT. The rearrangement uses TRBV7-2 and TRBJ1-1; D uncertain. V lost 5 bases and J 4 bases, leaving 17 bases between the germline ends. Germline CDR1 reads SGHTA; CDR2 reads FQGNSA. This CDR3 comprises 15 residues.

This chain joins TRBV5-1 and TRBJ2-3, with a possible D match to TRBD2 (5 bases). This CDR3 contains 14 residues. Per the germline V gene, CDR1 is SGHRS and CDR2 is YFSETQ. Between the trimmed V and J ends, which lost 4 bases and 2 bases, there was a span of 11 bases. The CDR3 loop reads CASSPDFTTDTQYF. The CDR3 coding sequence is TGCGCCAGCAGCCCGGACTTCACCACAGATACGCAGTATTTT.

The V and J genes are TRBV19 and TRBJ2-7, with 7 nucleotides matching TRBD1. The CDR3 has 15 residues. The V and J ends lost 5 bases and 1 base, in that order; junction bases with no gene match: 8. Germline CDR1 and CDR2: LNHDA and SQIVND (reference sequence). The CDR3 nucleotides are TGTGCCAGTAGTCGATGGGCAGGGGGTTCCTACGAGCAGTACTTC. Translating gives CASSRWAGGSYEQYF.

This clone is a singleton in its sample. This chain joins TRBV6-1 and TRBJ1-2; no definite D call. The V gene's germline CDR1 is MNHNS and CDR2 SASEGT. The CDR3 consists of 15 residues. V lost 3 bases, J lost 4 bases, and 15 bases lay in between. The CDR3 region is CASSDPQIIGYGYTF. The CDR3 DNA follows: TGTGCCAGCAGTGATCCACAGATTATCGGCTATGGCTACACCTTC.

The CDR3 nucleotides are TGCAGCGTTGACCCAGGGTTTACGGGCGGCTACACCTTC. Translated, it gives CSVDPGFTGGYTF. The V gene is TRBV29-1, the J gene TRBJ1-2; perhaps TRBD1 as D (5 bases). V dropped 3 bases and J dropped 8 bases, with 16 bases sitting between them. From germline, CDR1 is SQVTM and CDR2 ANQGSEA. This CDR3 has 13 amino acids.

This clone was observed once. The chain has TRBV9 and TRBJ2-1; possibly TRBD2 for D (5 bases). The CDR3 sequence is 15 residues long. The V gene lost 2 bases and the J gene lost 0 bases, with 9 bases spanning the gap. CDR1 SGDLS and CDR2 YYNGEE come from the germline V gene. CDR3 sequence reads: CASSVRSGSYNEQFF. For the CDR3, the DNA is TGTGCCAGCAGCGTTAGAAGCGGCTCCTACAATGAGCAGTTCTTC.

This sequence joins TRBV14 and TRBJ2-1, with a weak D call TRBD1 (5 bases). The length of the CDR3 is 13 residues. Deletions cut 1 base from V and 9 bases from J, with 10 bases between. Germline V gene data show CDR1 as SGHDN and CDR2 as FVKESK. CDR3 residues: CASSQVQGSEQFF. The CDR3 DNA reads TGTGCCAGCAGCCAAGTCCAGGGATCTGAGCAGTTCTTC.

The genes are TRBV10-3 and TRBJ1-2; 7 bases fit TRBD1. The germline V gene has CDR1 ENHRY and CDR2 SYGVKD. V trimming: 2 bases; J trimming: 6 bases; junction bases outside the gene matches: 3. The CDR3 covers 13 residues. The CDR3 is CAISERQGHGYTF. The CDR3 bases are TGTGCCATCAGTGAGCGACAGGGTCATGGCTACACCTTC.

The CDR3 nucleotides read TGCAGTGGGTCGGGGGGCACTGAAGCTTTCTTT. This translates into CSGSGGTEAFF. The V gene is TRBV20-1, the J gene TRBJ1-1, with D possibly TRBD1 on 5 matching bases. Germline values: CDR1 DFQATT, CDR2 SNEGSKA (reference sequence). The germline V and J ends were trimmed by 7 bases and 4 bases, with 10 bases remaining between them. There are 11 residues in the CDR3.

This clone was picked up a small number of times. J is TRBJ1-1 and V is TRBV19; TRBD1 matches 7 bases. V was pared by 7 bases and J by 6 bases, with 20 bases of the junction left unmatched. Germline V lookup: CDR1 LNHDA, CDR2 SQIVND (reference sequence). The CDR3 has 17 amino acids. CDR3 bases: TGTGCCAGTACCCTAATCGGGAGGGGGCGCGGGATGGCTGAAGCTTTCTTT. Amino acids: CASTLIGRGRGMAEAFF.

This clone was found a few times. V usage is TRBV11-2 and J usage is TRBJ2-3, with D perhaps matching TRBD1 (5 bases). CDR1 SGHAT and CDR2 FQNNGV come from the germline V gene. The CDR3 totals 17 residues. Trimming cost V 1 base and J 1 base, with 15 bases left between them. CDR3 DNA sequence: TGTGCCAGCAGCTTAGGGGTAGGGGTCGTCGGCACAGATACGCAGTATTTT. Translation gives CASSLGVGVVGTDTQYF.

This chain links TRBV30 with TRBJ1-1; weak D call: TRBD1 (5 bases). The CDR3 loop spans 12 amino acids. V dropped 4 bases and J dropped 4 bases, with 10 bases sitting between them. Germline V CDR1 and CDR2: GTSNPN, SVGIG (reference sequence). The CDR3 region is CAWTQGSTEAFF. The DNA for the CDR3 is TGTGCCTGGACGCAGGGATCCACTGAAGCTTTCTTT.

J is TRBJ2-1 and V is TRBV6-5, with TRBD1 matching over 7 bases. The CDR3 runs 14 residues. V lost 5 bases, J lost 4 bases, and 5 bases stayed unmatched. In germline, CDR1 is MNHEY, CDR2 SVGAGI. The CDR3 DNA follows: TGTGCCAGCAGTCCGACAGGGATATACAATGAGCAGTTCTTC. Translated, it gives CASSPTGIYNEQFF.

The rearrangement links TRBV11-3 to TRBJ2-1; 13 bases map to TRBD2. With V trimmed by 5 bases and J by 10 bases, 5 bases remained unmatched. This CDR3 comprises 14 residues. Germline values: CDR1 SGHNT, CDR2 YENEEA. CDR3 protein: CASSTKLAGGEQFF. For the CDR3, the DNA is TGTGCCAGCAGCACGAAACTAGCGGGGGGGGAGCAGTTCTTC.

This chain links TRBV7-9 with TRBJ2-1; a possible D gene is TRBD2 (5 bases). The germline gives CDR1 SEHNR, CDR2 FQNEAQ (reference sequence). V was clipped by 1 base and J by 5 bases, with 15 bases between them. This CDR3 has 16 amino acids. For the CDR3, the DNA is TGTGCCAGCAGCTTAGGGCGGGTTTTCCGGAACAATGAGCAGTTCTTC. It is translated as CASSLGRVFRNNEQFF.

The V and J genes are TRBV10-3 and TRBJ2-7, with TRBD1 identical over 7 bases. The CDR3 consists of 15 residues. Per the germline V gene, CDR1 is ENHRY and CDR2 is SYGVKD. Germline trimming cut 2 bases from V and 5 bases from J; bases unmatched to any gene: 9. CDR3 nucleotides: TGTGCCATCAGTGAGGAAACAGGGGTTCGGGACGAGCAGTACTTC. Protein: CAISEETGVRDEQYF.

The rearrangement joins TRBV9 to TRBJ2-1; 11 nucleotides agree with TRBD2. Per the germline V gene, CDR1 is SGDLS and CDR2 is YYNGEE. The CDR3 consists of 16 residues. Trimming cost V 0 bases and J 4 bases; bases outside gene matches: 3. Written as DNA, the CDR3 is TGTGCCAGCAGCGTAGGGACTAGCGGGTTTTACAATGAGCAGTTCTTC. This sequence encodes CASSVGTSGFYNEQFF.

The chain is built from TRBV9 and TRBJ2-5, with 7 bases matching TRBD2. The J call may be mistaken, given a closer DNA end match to TRBJ2-7. Germline CDR1 reads SGDLS; CDR2 reads YYNGEE. This CDR3 comprises 14 residues. In DNA, the CDR3 is TGTGCCAGCAGCGGGGGGACTACCTCCTACGAGCAGTACTTC. Amino acid sequence: CASSGGTTSYEQYF.

This chain connects TRBV7-6 to TRBJ1-3; D is uncertain. This CDR3 is 15 amino acids long. The V end lost 1 base, the J end lost 4 bases, and 11 bases lay between the germline ends. Germline V CDR1 and CDR2: SGHVS, FNYEAQ. The CDR3 DNA is TGTGCCAGCAGCTTAGGGGCGGGTGCCGGAAACACCATATATTTT. Protein: CASSLGAGAGNTIYF.

This clone was seen a few times. The chain carries TRBV7-6 and TRBJ1-1; perhaps TRBD1 as D (6 bases). Trimming pared 6 bases from V and 0 bases from J, leaving 11 bases between. The germline CDR1 and CDR2 sequences are SGHVS and FNYEAQ. The CDR3 sequence is 14 residues long. The CDR3 loop reads CASRVGQMNTEAFF. The CDR3 nucleotides are TGTGCCAGCAGGGTTGGACAGATGAACACTGAAGCTTTCTTT.

The J gene is TRBJ2-5, the V gene TRBV7-8, with 11 nucleotides matching TRBD2. Trimming removed 5 bases from V and 4 bases from J; junction bases left unmatched: 9. Germline V gene data show CDR1 as SGHVS and CDR2 as FQNEAQ. The CDR3 is made up of 16 amino acids. CDR3 region: CASSHLSGGAGETQYF. The CDR3 region has the DNA TGTGCCAGCAGCCACCTTAGCGGGGGGGCCGGAGAGACCCAGTACTTC.

This clone was recorded once. The rearrangement joins TRBV5-1 to TRBJ2-1; 8 bases agree with TRBD1. The CDR3 covers 14 residues. Per germline, CDR1 SGHRS and CDR2 YFSETQ. With V trimmed by 5 bases and J by 6 bases, 7 bases remained unmatched. CDR3 protein: CASRSGQDSNEQFF. The CDR3, as DNA: TGCGCCAGCAGGTCGGGACAGGATTCCAATGAGCAGTTCTTC.

The chain combines TRBV9 with TRBJ2-3; D is ambiguous. Germline V gene data show CDR1 as SGDLS and CDR2 as YYNGEE. This CDR3 is 13 amino acids long. V was pared by 4 bases and J by 4 bases, with 10 bases between. For the CDR3, the DNA is TGTGCCAGCAGCTCAAGCTCCCCAGATACGCAGTATTTT. Residues: CASSSSSPDTQYF.

The CDR3 sequence is CASSLQGVGTGELFF. The CDR3 DNA reads as TGCGCCAGCAGCTTACAGGGGGTCGGCACCGGGGAGCTGTTTTTT. J is TRBJ2-2 and V is TRBV5-1, with 8 bases fitting TRBD1. After removal of 2 bases from V and 4 bases from J, the junction contained 4 bases not matched to a gene. CDR3 length: 15 amino acids. Germline CDR1 SGHRS, CDR2 YFSETQ.

The genes are TRBV12-5 and TRBJ1-2; a weak D match, TRBD1 (5 bases). Germline-derived CDR1 and CDR2 are LGHNT and FRNRAP. The CDR3 has 17 residues. Trimming shortened V by 2 bases and J by 0 bases, and 16 bases separated the two germline ends. The CDR3 DNA follows: TGTGCTAGTGGTTTGCCCCTGACCAGGGTAGCTAACTATGGCTACACCTTC. Protein sequence: CASGLPLTRVANYGYTF.

This chain connects TRBV30 to TRBJ1-1; D remains ambiguous. The CDR3 contains 13 residues. Germline CDR1 GTSNPN, CDR2 SVGIG (reference sequence). V was trimmed by 3 bases and J by 1 base, leaving 9 bases between them. CDR3 loop: CAWRENGNTEAFF. CDR3 nucleotide sequence: TGTGCCTGGAGGGAGAACGGGAACACTGAAGCTTTCTTT.

This clone was picked up a small number of times. At one boundary the junction diverges from the germline segment, which might be a read error. The chain links TRBV5-4 to TRBJ2-3; TRBD1 agrees at 9 bases. CDR3 length equals 17 residues. The germline V gene encodes CDR1 SGHNT and CDR2 YYREEE (reference sequence). The CDR3 bases are TGCGCCAGCAGCCAAGATCGGACAGGGGATCGCACAGATACGCAGTATTTT. This translates into CASSQDRTGDRTDTQYF.

The chain couples TRBV30 to TRBJ1-3; 8 nucleotides line up with TRBD1. Germline V gives CDR1 GTSNPN, CDR2 SVGIG (reference sequence). The CDR3 length is 13 residues. Unmatched junction bases numbered 1, after V lost 3 bases and J lost 3 bases. CDR3 in amino acids: CAWSGQGGNTIYF. The CDR3 DNA reads TGTGCCTGGAGCGGACAGGGTGGAAACACCATATATTTT.

The genes are TRBV5-4 and TRBJ1-1; 8 nucleotides agree with TRBD1. The trim removed 5 bases at V and 3 bases at J, leaving 9 bases unmatched. Germline CDR1 reads SGHNT; CDR2 reads YYREEE (reference sequence). This CDR3 is built from 15 residues. CDR3 coding DNA: TGTGCCAGCAGTTATGGACAGGGATTGGACACTGAAGCTTTCTTT. Translated, it gives CASSYGQGLDTEAFF.